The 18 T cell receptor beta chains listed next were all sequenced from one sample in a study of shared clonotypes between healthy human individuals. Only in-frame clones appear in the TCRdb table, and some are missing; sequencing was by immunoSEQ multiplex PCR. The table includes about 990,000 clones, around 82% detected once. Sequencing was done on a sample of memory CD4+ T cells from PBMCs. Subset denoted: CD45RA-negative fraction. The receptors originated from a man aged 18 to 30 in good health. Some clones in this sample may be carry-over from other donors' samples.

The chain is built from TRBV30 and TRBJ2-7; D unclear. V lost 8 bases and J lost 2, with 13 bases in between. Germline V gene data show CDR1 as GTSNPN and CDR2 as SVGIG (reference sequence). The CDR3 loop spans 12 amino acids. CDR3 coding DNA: TGTGCCAGCCGGGCCTCAGCCTACGAGCAGTACTTC. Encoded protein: CASRASAYEQYF.

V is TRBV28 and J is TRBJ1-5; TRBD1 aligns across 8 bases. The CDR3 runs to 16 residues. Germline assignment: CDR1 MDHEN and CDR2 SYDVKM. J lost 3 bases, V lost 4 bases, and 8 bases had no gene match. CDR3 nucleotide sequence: TGTGCCAGCAGTTCTGGACAGGGACGGGTCAATCAGCCCCAGCATTTT. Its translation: CASSSGQGRVNQPQHF.

The DNA for the CDR3 is TGTGCCATCAAGAGACAGGGGGCGAGTGACACTGAAGCTTTCTTT. It codes for CAIKRQGASDTEAFF. The V and J genes are TRBV10-3 and TRBJ1-1; 10 positions agree with TRBD1. CDR1 and CDR2 (germline): ENHRY, SYGVKD. Germline trimming cut 7 bases from V and 3 bases from J; bases unmatched to any gene: 8. This CDR3 spans 15 amino acids.

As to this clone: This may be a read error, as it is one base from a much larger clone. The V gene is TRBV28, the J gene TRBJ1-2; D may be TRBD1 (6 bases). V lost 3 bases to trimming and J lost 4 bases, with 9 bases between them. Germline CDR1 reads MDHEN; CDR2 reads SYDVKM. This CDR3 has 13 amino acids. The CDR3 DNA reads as TGTGCCAGCAGTTTGGTACAGGGCTATGGCTACACCTTC. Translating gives CASSLVQGYGYTF.

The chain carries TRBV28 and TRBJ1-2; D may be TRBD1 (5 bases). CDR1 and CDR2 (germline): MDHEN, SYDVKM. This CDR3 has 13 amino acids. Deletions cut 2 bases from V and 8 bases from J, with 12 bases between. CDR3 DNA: TGTGCCAGCAGTTTAAACAGGTTGGACGGCTACACCTTC. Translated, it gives CASSLNRLDGYTF.

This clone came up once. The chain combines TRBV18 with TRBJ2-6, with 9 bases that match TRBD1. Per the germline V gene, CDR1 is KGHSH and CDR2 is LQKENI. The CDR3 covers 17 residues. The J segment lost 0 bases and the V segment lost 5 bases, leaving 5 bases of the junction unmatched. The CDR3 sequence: CASSLGQGRSGANVLTF. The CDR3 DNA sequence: TGTGCCAGCTCATTAGGACAGGGGCGCTCTGGGGCCAACGTCCTGACTTTC.

The CDR3 DNA sequence: TGTGCCAGCAGCCTTGGGACCTTGGACAGGGGGCGCCTGGAGACCCAGTACTTC. Its translation: CASSLGTLDRGRLETQYF. This sequence joins TRBV7-9 and TRBJ2-5; 11 nucleotides match TRBD1. CDR1 is SEHNR, CDR2 FQNEAQ, per germline (reference sequence). The V gene end was trimmed by 5 bases and the J gene end by 5 bases; junction bases not matched to a gene: 16. This CDR3 has 18 amino acids.

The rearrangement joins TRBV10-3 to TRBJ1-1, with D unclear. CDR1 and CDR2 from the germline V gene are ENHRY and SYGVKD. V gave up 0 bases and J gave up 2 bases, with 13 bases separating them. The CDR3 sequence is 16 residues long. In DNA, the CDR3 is TGTGCCATCAGTGAGTCGATCACAACGGTTAACACTGAAGCTTTCTTT. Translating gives CAISESITTVNTEAFF.

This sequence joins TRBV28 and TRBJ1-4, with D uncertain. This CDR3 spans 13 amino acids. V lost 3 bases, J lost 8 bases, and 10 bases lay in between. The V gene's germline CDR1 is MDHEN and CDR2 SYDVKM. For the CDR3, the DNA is TGTGCCAGCAGTTTGGCAAACCGGGAAAAACTGTTTTTT. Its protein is CASSLANREKLFF.

The CDR3 spells CASYSYIYNEQFF. CDR3 coding DNA: TGCGCCAGCTACTCGTACATCTACAATGAGCAGTTCTTC. The chain links TRBV10-2 to TRBJ2-1; D call uncertain. The germline CDR1 and CDR2 sequences are WSHSY and SAAADI. The ends were cut back, 8 bases at V and 3 bases at J, with 11 bases in the middle. The CDR3 runs to 13 residues.

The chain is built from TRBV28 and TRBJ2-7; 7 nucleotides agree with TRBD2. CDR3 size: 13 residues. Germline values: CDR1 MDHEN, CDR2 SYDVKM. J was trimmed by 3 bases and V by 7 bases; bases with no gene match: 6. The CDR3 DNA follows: TGTGCCAGCAACCGGGGGGTGGGCTACGAGCAGTACTTC. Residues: CASNRGVGYEQYF.

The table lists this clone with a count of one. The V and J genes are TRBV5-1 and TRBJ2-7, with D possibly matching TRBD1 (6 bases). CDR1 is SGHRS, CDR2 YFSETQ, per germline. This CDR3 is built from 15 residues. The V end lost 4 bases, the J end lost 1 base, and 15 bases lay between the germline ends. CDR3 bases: TGCGCCAGCAGCGATTCGCCAGGGGTTTCCTACGAGCAGTACTTC. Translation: CASSDSPGVSYEQYF.

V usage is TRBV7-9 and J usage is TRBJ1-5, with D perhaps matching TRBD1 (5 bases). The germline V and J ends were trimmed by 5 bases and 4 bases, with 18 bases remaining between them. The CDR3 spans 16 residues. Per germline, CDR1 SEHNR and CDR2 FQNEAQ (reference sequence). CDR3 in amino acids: CASSRTIEGTNQPQHF. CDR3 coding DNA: TGTGCCAGCAGCCGTACCATTGAGGGGACGAATCAGCCCCAGCATTTT.

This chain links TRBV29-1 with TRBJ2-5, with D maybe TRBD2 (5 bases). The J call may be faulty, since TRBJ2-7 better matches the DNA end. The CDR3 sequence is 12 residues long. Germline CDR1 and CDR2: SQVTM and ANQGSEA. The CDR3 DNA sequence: TGCAGCGTTGGTCCCCGGAGGTACGAGCAGTACTTC. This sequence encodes CSVGPRRYEQYF.

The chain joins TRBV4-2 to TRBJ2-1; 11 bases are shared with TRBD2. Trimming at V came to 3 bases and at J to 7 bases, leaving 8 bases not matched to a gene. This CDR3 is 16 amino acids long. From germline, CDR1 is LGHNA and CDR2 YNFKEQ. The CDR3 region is CASSHRGTSGSNEQFF. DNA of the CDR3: TGTGCCAGCAGCCATAGGGGCACTAGCGGGAGTAATGAGCAGTTCTTC.

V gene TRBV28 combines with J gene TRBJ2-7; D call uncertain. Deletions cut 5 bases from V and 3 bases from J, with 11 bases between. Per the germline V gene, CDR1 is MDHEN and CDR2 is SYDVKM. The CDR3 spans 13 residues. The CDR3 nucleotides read TGTGCCAGCAGTACCTCAAGCCTCTACGAGCAGTACTTC. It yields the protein CASSTSSLYEQYF.

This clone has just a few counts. CDR3 DNA sequence: TGTGCCATCAGTGAGTCGAGAGGGCGACTAGTCTCCCAAGAGACCCAGTACTTC. Its protein is CAISESRGRLVSQETQYF. The rearrangement links TRBV10-3 to TRBJ2-5, with D perhaps TRBD2 (6 bases). Looked up from germline, CDR1 is ENHRY and CDR2 is SYGVKD. The ends were cut back, 0 bases at V and 1 base at J, with 18 bases in the middle. The CDR3 spans 18 residues.

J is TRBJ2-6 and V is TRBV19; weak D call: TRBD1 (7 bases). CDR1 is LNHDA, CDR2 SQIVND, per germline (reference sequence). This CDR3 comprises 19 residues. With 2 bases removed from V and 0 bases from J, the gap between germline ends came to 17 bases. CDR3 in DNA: TGTGCCAGTAGTATATGGGGACAGCACGGGGGCTCTGGGGCCAACGTCCTGACTTTC. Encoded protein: CASSIWGQHGGSGANVLTF. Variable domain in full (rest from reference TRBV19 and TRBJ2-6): DGGITQSPKYLFRKEGQNVTLSCEQNLNHDAMYWYRQDPGQGLRLIYYSQIVNDFQKGDIAEGYSVSREKKESFPLTVTSAQKNPTAFYLCASSIWGQHGGSGANVLTFGAGSRLTVL.